This T cell receptor beta chain was captured by sequencing in a study of T cells in Graves' hyperthyroidism and ophthalmopathy. Whole-study results and caveats: From stable hyperthyroidism, ophthalmopathy was set apart by a 13 V-J model.

Using RNA transcripts as the source, TCR beta CDR3 regions were amplified. The TCR CDR3 first-round RT-PCR relied on the HTBI primer set. TCRdb used MiXCR to reprocess the multiplex PCR reads, holding one entry per CDR3 protein. The table records around 530,000 distinct CDR3 sequences, roughly a sixth of them present only once. Extraction of PBMCs used more than 8.5 ml of fresh peripheral blood. In the case of this clonotype: The antigen is not known.

Per the germline V gene, CDR1 is SGHVS and CDR2 is FQNEAQ. The CDR3 runs to 15 residues. V shed 3 bases, J shed 6 bases, and the junction held 8 bases outside the gene matches. Sequenced sample: blood. The chain links TRBV7-8 to TRBJ2-5; the match to TRBD2 covers 9 bases. This receptor was taken from a woman aged 18-29 years with Graves' ophthalmopathy. CDR3 protein: CASSFSGGNSKTQYF. CDR3 nucleotides: TGTGCCAGCAGCTTTAGCGGGGGCAACTCGAAGACCCAGTACTTC.